This T cell receptor beta chain was retrieved from a study of shared clonotypes between healthy human individuals. Measured with immunoSEQ multiplex PCR; TCRdb has only the in-frame clones, and not every one. This table has 450,000 to 600,000 clones, 65% to 80% appearing once. This receptor was taken from a woman aged 40-49 years in good health. Some clones in this sample may be carry-over from other donors' samples. The sample was PBMCs.

The CDR3 sequence: CASSRLAAYNEQFF. The DNA for the CDR3 is TGTGCCAGCAGTCGACTAGCGGCATACAATGAGCAGTTCTTC. V usage is TRBV2 and J usage is TRBJ2-1, with 9 bases lining up with TRBD2. CDR1 and CDR2 from the germline V gene are SNHLY and FYNNEI. With 5 bases clipped from V and 4 bases from J, the junction kept 3 bases outside the gene matches. The CDR3 is 14 residues long.